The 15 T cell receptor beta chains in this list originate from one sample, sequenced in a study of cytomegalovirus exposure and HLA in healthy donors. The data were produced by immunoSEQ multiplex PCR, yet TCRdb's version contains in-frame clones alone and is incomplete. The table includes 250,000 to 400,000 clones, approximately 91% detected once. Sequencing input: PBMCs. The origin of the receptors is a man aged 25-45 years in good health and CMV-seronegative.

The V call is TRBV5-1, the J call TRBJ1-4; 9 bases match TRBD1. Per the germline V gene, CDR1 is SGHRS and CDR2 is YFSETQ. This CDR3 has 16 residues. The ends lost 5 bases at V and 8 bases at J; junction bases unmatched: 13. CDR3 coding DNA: TGCGCCAGCAGTCCCTTATTGCGGACAGGGGCGGAAAAACTGTTTTTT. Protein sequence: CASSPLLRTGAEKLFF.

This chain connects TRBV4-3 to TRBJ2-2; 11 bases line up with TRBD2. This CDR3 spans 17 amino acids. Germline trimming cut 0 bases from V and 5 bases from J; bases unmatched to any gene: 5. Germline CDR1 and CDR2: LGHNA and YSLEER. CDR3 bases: TGCGCCAGCAGCCAAGAACTAGCGGGGGACCTGACCGGGGAGCTGTTTTTT. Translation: CASSQELAGDLTGELFF.

DNA for the CDR3: TGTGCCAGCAGCTTACACAGCGGGGGCACTGAAGCTTTCTTT. Translation gives CASSLHSGGTEAFF. The gene calls are TRBV7-2 and TRBJ1-1; the D gene is possibly TRBD1 (5 bases). With 2 bases removed from V and 4 bases from J, the gap between germline ends came to 11 bases. Germline CDR1 is SGHTA and CDR2 is FQGNSA. The CDR3 covers 14 residues.

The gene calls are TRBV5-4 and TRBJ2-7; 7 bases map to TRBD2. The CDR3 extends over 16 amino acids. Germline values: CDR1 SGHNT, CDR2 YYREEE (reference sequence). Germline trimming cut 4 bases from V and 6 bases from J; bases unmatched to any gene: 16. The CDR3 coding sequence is TGTGCCAGCAGCGCGGGAGCCGGTGGGAAGATACGCGAGCAGTACTTC. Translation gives CASSAGAGGKIREQYF.

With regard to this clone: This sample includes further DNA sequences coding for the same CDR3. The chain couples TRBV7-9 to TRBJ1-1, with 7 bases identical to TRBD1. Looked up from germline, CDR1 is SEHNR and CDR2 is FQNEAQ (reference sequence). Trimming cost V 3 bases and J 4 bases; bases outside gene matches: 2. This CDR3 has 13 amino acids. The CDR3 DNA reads TGTGCCAGCAGCTTCGACAGGGCCACTGAAGCTTTCTTT. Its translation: CASSFDRATEAFF. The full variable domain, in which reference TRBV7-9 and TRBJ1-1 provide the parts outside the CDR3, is DTGVSQNPRHKITKRGQNVTFRCDPISEHNRLYWYRQTLGQGPEFLTYFQNEAQLEKSRLLSDRFSAERPKGSFSTLEIQRTEQGDSAMYLCASSFDRATEAFFGQGTRLTVV.

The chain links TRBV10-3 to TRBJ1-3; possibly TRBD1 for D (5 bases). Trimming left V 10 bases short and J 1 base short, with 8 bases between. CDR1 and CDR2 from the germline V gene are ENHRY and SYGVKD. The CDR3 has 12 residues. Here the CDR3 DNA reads TGTGCCACAGGGATTTCTGGAAACACCATATATTTT. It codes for CATGISGNTIYF.

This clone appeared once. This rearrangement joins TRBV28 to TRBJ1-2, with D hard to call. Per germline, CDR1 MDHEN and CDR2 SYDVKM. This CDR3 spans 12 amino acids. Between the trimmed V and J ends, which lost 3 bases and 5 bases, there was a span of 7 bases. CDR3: CASSFGVYGYTF. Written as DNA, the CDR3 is TGTGCCAGCAGTTTTGGAGTTTATGGCTACACCTTC.

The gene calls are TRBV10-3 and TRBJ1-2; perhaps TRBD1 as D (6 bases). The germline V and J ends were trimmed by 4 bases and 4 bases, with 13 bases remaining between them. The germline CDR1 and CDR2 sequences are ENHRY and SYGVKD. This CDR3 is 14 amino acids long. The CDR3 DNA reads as TGTGCCATCAGTGCAGGGGCTGGAGGCTATGGCTACACCTTC. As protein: CAISAGAGGYGYTF.

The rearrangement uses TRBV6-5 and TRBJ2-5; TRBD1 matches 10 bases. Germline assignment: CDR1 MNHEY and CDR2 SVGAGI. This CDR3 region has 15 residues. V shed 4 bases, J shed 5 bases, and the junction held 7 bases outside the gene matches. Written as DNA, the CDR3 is TGTGCCAGCAGTTCCGGGACAGGGGTTCGGGAGACCCAGTACTTC. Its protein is CASSSGTGVRETQYF.

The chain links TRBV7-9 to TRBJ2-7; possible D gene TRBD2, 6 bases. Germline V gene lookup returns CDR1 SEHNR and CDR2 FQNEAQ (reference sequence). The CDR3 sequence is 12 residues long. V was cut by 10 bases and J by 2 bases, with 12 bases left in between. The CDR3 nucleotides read TGTGCCATAACGGGGGAGGCCTACGAGCAGTACTTC. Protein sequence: CAITGEAYEQYF.

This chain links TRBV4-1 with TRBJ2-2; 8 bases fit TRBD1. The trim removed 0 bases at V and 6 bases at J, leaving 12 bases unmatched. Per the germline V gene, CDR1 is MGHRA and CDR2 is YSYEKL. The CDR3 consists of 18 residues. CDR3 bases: TGCGCCAGCAGCCAAGACCTTAGCGACAGGGGTTGGGCCGGGGAGCTGTTTTTT. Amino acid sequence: CASSQDLSDRGWAGELFF.

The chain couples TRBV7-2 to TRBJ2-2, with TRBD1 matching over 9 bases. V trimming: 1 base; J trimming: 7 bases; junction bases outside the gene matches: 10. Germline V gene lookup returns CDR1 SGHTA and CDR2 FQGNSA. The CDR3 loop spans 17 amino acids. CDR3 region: CASSLGGYRGPDGELFF. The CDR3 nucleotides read TGTGCCAGCAGCTTAGGGGGGTACAGGGGGCCGGACGGGGAGCTGTTTTTT.

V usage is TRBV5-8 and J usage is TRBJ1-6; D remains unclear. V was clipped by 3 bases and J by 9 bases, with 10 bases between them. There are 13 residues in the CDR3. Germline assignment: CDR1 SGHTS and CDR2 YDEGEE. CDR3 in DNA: TGTGCCAGCAGCTCCATGCGGGGTTCACCCCTCCACTTT. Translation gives CASSSMRGSPLHF.

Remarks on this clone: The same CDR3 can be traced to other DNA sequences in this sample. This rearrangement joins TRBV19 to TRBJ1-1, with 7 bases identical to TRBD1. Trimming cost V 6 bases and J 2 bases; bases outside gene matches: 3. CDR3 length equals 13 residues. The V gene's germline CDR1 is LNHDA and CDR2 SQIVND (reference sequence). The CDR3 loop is CASSRQGNTEAFF. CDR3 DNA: TGTGCCAGTAGCCGACAGGGAAACACTGAAGCTTTCTTT.

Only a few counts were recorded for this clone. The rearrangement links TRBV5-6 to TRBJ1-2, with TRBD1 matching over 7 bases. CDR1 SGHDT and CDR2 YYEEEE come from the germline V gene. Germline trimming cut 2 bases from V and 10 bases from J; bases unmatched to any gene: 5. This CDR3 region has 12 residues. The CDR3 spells CASSLSDRVYTF. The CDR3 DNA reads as TGTGCCAGCAGCTTAAGTGACAGGGTCTACACCTTC. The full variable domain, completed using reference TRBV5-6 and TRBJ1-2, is DAGVTQSPTHLIKTRGQQVTLRCSPKSGHDTVSWYQQALGQGPQFIFQYYEEEERQRGNFPDRFSGHQFPNYSSELNVNALLLGDSALYLCASSLSDRVYTFGSGTRLTVV.